Here is one T cell receptor beta chain with its context. The CDR3 loop spans 15 amino acids. Tregs were sorted as CD4+CD25+CD127-/low cells. From the 5' RACE reads, TCRdb called clonotypes with MiXCR, one entry per CDR3 protein. The sample shows about 57,000 distinct CDR3 sequences, approximately 26% of them seen only once. This sequence originates from a female donor with breast cancer. The chain employs TRBV21-1 and TRBJ2-7; TRBD1 is taken as the D call from the table, unchecked against the DNA. TRBV21-1 has pseudogene status. Input material: tumor-infiltrating Tregs sorted from the breast tumor. The CDR3 is CASSKEGGATYEQYF. CDR3 sequence (DNA): TGTGCCAGCAGCAAAGAGGGCGGGGCCACCTACGAGCAGTACTTC.